Listed here is a single T cell receptor beta chain. Antigen specificity is unknown. The data stem from a study of pediatric ulcerative colitis. During colonoscopy, one to two rectal pinch biopsies were collected. The study's findings and limits: In rectum, acute severe colitis had expanded clones and less diversity.

Trimming took 5 bases from V and 2 from J; bases not matched to a gene: 1. The CDR3 extends over 14 amino acids. CDR1 SGHTA and CDR2 FQGNSA come from the germline V gene. The data were produced by immunoSEQ multiplex PCR, yet TCRdb's version contains in-frame clones alone and is incomplete. This repertoire shows 40,000 to 60,000 clones, around 79% found once; its top ten account for 3% to 4.5%. The receptor comes from a girl aged 5-17 years with moderate ulcerative colitis. V is TRBV7-2 and J is TRBJ2-7; 12 nucleotides align to TRBD2. The specimen was gut tissue. The CDR3 DNA follows: TGTGCCAGCAGCCGGACTAGCGGGACCTACGAGCAGTACTTC. Its translation: CASSRTSGTYEQYF.